This T cell receptor beta chain emerged from a study of T cell repertoires in cytomegalovirus infection (dated by TCRdb to 2018 to 2020). About the full investigation: Alongside well-studied HLA-B-restricted epitopes, the peptide stimulations were aimed at recently identified HLA-C-restricted CMV epitopes, whose presentation resists viral immunomodulation. The HLA type of each donor mattered for the analysis, because public TCR beta signatures pointed to carriage of CMV infection along with the matching HLA type.

Here is what the overall study found, with its caveats: In both this cohort and an independent roughly 350-donor cohort, the cumulative frequency of public TCR beta family members distinguished carriers of CMV infection plus the relevant HLA type. The ex vivo response was dominated by HLA-C-restricted CMV-specific TCR beta clonotypes, and the single most frequent clonotype in two of eight donors was supplied by these HLA-C-restricted clonotypes.

This clonotype has only a few counts. Its antigen is still unknown. It has no much larger one-base neighbor in the sample; base qualities were not kept. V is shortened by 1 base, J by 5 bases, and the region joining them spans 12 bases. The CDR3 contains 14 residues, cysteine and phenylalanine counted. The entry retains the CDR3 DNA only, 42 bases that are in frame from base 1. The sequencing machine was an Illumina HiSeq 1500. TCRdb redid the processing of the public reads, applying fastp at Q25 and MiXCR, and retained in-frame beta chains. Every CDR3 protein is listed once, alongside the most common genes and DNA of its rows. This sample lists 80,000 to 90,000 distinct CDR3 sequences; roughly 44% were detected once. The top ten clones comprise over 85% of the sample. Explained via the paper, the treatment or condition label denotes: in vitro stimulation with specific CMV peptide epitopes to enrich CMV-specific T cells.

Sample: CD8+ T cells from cultured PBMCs, taken from culture after CMV antigen stimulation. The chain links TRBV12-3 or TRBV12-4 with TRBJ2-7, with a tentative D gene TRBD1 over 6 matching bases. The TCR was taken from a human donor in good health (CMV status not recorded). Some clones in this sample may be carry-over from other donors' samples. The encoded CDR3 is CASSLGQGLDEQYF. Here is the DNA: TGTGCCAGCAGTTTAGGGCAGGGGCTCGACGAGCAGTACTTC.